The subject of this entry is one TCR beta chain. Its cognate antigen is unknown. This sample was included in a study of shared clonotypes between healthy human individuals. Whole-study results and caveats: There were few donors, and this limited the genetic and exposure-history diversity represented. It was anticipated that sequencing depth would influence how many clonotypes donors shared. The four-donor shared clonotypes exceeded non-shared clonotypes in generation probability, with non-shared ones scoring lower.

Assay: immunoSEQ multiplex PCR; the TCRdb copy retains only in-frame clones and omits some. The table includes around 2,000,000 clones, about 95% detected once. V was trimmed by 5 bases and J by 5 bases, leaving 21 bases between them. CDR3 length equals 17 residues. Germline loops: CDR1 SGHTA, CDR2 FQGNSA. Terminally differentiated effector memory CD45RA+ cells were left out of the naive CD8 fraction, which was CD45RO-negative and positively selected for CCR7. The sequence was obtained from a man aged 18 to 29 in good health. The chain carries TRBV7-2 and TRBJ2-2; no definite D call. The specimen sequenced was naive CD8+ T cells sorted from blood. CDR3: CASSPRWAAHGTGELFF. CDR3 DNA sequence: TGTGCCAGCAGCCCGAGGTGGGCGGCCCACGGTACCGGGGAGCTGTTTTTT.